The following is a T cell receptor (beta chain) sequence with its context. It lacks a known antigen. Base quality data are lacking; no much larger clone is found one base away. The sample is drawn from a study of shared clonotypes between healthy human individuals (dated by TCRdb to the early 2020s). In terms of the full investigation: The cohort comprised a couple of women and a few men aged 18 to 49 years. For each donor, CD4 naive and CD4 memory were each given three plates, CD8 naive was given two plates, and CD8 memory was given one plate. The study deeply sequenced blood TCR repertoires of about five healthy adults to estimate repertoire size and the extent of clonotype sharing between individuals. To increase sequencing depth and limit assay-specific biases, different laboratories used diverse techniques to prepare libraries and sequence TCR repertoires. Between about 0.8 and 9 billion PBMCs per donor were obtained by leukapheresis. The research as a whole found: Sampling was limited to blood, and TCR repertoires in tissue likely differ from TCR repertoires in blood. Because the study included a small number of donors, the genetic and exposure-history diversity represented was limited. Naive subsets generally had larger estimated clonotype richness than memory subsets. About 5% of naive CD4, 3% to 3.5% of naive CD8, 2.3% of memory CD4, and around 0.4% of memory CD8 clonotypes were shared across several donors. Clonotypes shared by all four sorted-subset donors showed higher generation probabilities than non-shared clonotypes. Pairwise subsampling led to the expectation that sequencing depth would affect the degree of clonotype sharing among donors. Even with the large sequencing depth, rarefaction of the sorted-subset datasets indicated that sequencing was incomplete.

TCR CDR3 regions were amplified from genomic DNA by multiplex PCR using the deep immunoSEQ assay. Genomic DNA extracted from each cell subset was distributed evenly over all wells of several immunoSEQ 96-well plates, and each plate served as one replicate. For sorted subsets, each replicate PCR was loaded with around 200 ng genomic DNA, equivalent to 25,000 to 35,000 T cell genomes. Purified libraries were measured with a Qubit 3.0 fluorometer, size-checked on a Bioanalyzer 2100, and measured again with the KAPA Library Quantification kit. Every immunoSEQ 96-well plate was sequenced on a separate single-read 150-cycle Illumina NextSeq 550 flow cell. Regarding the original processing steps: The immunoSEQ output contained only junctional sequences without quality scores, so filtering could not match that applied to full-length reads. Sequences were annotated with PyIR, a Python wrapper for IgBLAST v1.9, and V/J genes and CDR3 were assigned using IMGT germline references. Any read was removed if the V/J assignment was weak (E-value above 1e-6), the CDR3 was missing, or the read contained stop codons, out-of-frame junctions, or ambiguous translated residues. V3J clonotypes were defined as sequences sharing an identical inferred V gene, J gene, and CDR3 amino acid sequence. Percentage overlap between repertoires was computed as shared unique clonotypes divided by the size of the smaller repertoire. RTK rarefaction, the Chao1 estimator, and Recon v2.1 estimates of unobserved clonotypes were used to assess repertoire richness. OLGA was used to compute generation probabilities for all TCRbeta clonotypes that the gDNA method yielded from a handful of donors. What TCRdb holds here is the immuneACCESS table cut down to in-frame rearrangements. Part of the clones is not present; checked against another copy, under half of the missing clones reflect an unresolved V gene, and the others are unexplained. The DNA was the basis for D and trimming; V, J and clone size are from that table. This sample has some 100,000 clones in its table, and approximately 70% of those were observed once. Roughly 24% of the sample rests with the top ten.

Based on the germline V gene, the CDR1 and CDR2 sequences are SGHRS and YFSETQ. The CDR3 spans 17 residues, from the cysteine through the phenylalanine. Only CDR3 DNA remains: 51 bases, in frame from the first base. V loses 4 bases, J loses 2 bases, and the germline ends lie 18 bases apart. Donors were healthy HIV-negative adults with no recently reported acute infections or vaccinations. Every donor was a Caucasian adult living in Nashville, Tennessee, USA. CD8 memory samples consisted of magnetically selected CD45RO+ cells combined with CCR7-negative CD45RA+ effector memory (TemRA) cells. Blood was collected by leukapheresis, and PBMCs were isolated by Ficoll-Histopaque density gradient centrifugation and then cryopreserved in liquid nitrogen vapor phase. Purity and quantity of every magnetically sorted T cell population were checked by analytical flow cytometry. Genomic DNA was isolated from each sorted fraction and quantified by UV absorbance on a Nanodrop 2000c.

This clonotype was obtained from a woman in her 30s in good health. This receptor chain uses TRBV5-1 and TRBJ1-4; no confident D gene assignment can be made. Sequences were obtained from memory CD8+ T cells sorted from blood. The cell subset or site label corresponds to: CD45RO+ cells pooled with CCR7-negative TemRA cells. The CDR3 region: CASSEIVTSPTNEKLFF. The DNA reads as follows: TGCGCCAGCAGCGAGATAGTTACTTCACCGACTAATGAAAAACTGTTTTTT.